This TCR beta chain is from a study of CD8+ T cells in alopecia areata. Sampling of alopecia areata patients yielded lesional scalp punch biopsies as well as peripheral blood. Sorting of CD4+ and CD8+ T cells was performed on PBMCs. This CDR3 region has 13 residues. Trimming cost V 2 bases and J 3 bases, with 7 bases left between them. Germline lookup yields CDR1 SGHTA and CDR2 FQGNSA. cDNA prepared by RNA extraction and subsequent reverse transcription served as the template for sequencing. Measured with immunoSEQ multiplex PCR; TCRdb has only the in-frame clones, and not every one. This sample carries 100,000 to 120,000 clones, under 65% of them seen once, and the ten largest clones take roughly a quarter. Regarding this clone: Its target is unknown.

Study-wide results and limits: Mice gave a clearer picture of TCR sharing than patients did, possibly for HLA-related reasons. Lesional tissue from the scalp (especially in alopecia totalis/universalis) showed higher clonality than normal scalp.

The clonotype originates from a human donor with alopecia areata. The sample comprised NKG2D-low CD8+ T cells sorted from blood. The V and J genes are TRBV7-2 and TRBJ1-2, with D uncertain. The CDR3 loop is CASSLPADYGYTF. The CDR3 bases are TGTGCCAGCAGCTTACCGGCGGACTATGGCTACACCTTC.